Listed below are T cell receptor beta chains from one sample, sequenced in a study of T cells in Graves' hyperthyroidism and ophthalmopathy. TCRdb independently ran MiXCR on the multiplex PCR reads; one entry per CDR3 protein. In the table there are 300,000 to 350,000 distinct CDR3 sequences, 18% of which are singletons. Sequencing was performed on blood. These receptors all come from a woman between 35 and 50 years old with Graves' ophthalmopathy. Both conserved end residues are part of each CDR3. D genes are given only for firm matches. Some rows have no size entry. The others give once, few or many, or a class for an expanded clone.

d_call,clone_size,j_call,v_call,cdr3_nt,cdr3_aa
.,many,TRBJ1-1,TRBV27,TGTGCCAGCAGTTTAGGGGGTCTAACTGAAGCTTTCTTT,CASSLGGLTEAFF
TRBD2,many,TRBJ2-5,TRBV7-3,TGTGCCAGCAGCTTAAGTAGCGGGAGTTTCGAGACCCAGTACTTC,CASSLSSGSFETQYF
TRBD2,.,TRBJ2-7,TRBV28,TGTGCCAGCAGTCCGGGCCCCCGGGCTAGCGGGAGCAGGTACGAGCAGTACTTC,CASSPGPRASGSRYEQYF
.,many,TRBJ1-6,TRBV7-8,TGTGCCAGCAGCTTAAATCCCCCGTTTAGGGGATATAATTCACCCCTCCACTTT,CASSLNPPFRGYNSPLHF
.,many,TRBJ2-7,TRBV5-5,TGTGCCAGCAGCACGGGACCGGCTTACGAGCAGTACTTC,CASSTGPAYEQYF
.,many,TRBJ2-7,TRBV27,TGTGCCAGCAGTTTAGGTCGGGAGCACTACGAGCAGTACTTC,CASSLGREHYEQYF
.,few,TRBJ2-7,TRBV18,TGTGCCAGCTCACCACCGGATCAGGTCGAGCAGTACTTC,CASSPPDQVEQYF
.,many,TRBJ1-1,TRBV7-9,TGTGCCAGCAGCAGATTTCAGGGTGAAGCTTTCTTT,CASSRFQGEAFF
TRBD1,many,TRBJ2-5,TRBV2,TGTGCCAGCGGGTACAGGGGATCAGAGACCCAGTACTTC,CASGYRGSETQYF
TRBD1,.,TRBJ2-6,TRBV27,TGTGCCAGCCTCTCCCGAATCGACAGGGAAGGTGCCAACGTCCTGACTTTC,CASLSRIDREGANVLTF
.,many,TRBJ1-1,TRBV6-5,TGTGCCAGCAGTTCGGGACGGATGAACACTGAAGCTTTCTTT,CASSSGRMNTEAFF
.,many,TRBJ2-7,TRBV13,TGTGCCAGCAGCTTATTGTCAGACCCTCCTGGCGAGCAGTACTTC,CASSLLSDPPGEQYF
.,once,TRBJ2-7,TRBV28,TGTGCCAGCAGTTCCCCAGGGAAGGAGGGGACTTACGAGCAGTACTTC,CASSSPGKEGTYEQYF
TRBD2,many,TRBJ2-2,TRBV6-1,TGTGCCAGCAGTGAAGGGAGCGGGAGTGGCACCGGGGAGCTGTTTTTT,CASSEGSGSGTGELFF
.,many,TRBJ1-1,TRBV4-3,TGCGCCAGCAGCCAAGTAGTGGGGGCTTACACTGAAGCTTTCTTT,CASSQVVGAYTEAFF
.,.,TRBJ1-2,TRBV12-3/TRBV12-4,TGTGCCAGCAGCCAAACAGCCTATGGCTACACCTTC,CASSQTAYGYTF
.,many,TRBJ2-7,TRBV20-1,TGCAGTGCTAGAAGCCTAGCAAAATACGAGCAGTACTTC,CSARSLAKYEQYF
.,many,TRBJ2-7,TRBV27,TGTGCCAGCAGTTTTCGGACAGACGGCTTCTACGAGCAGTACTTC,CASSFRTDGFYEQYF
TRBD1,many,TRBJ2-3,TRBV5-1,TGCGCCAGCAGCTTGGGGGACAGGAGCACAGATACGCAGTATTTT,CASSLGDRSTDTQYF
TRBD1,.,TRBJ2-5,TRBV12-3/TRBV12-4,TGTGCCAGCAGTTCGGGGACAGGGCCCGGGACCCAGTACTTC,CASSSGTGPGTQYF
.,many,TRBJ1-5,TRBV28,TGTGCCAGCAGTGAGACTACAGGGTTGAACAATCAGCCCCAGCATTTT,CASSETTGLNNQPQHF
TRBD2,many,TRBJ2-1,TRBV5-1,TGCGCCAGCAGCGGTGGACTAGCGGGAGGACCGAATGAGCAGTTCTTC,CASSGGLAGGPNEQFF
TRBD1,many,TRBJ1-2,TRBV5-1,TGCGCCAGCAGACAGGGGGTTGATGGCTACACCTTC,CASRQGVDGYTF
TRBD2,many,TRBJ2-2,TRBV5-1,TGCGCCAGCAGCTTGTTTCTTAGCGGGACGACCGGGGAGCTGTTTTTT,CASSLFLSGTTGELFF
TRBD2,many,TRBJ2-2,TRBV28,TGTGCCAGCAGTTTATTTCCCGGACTAGCGGGAGGGCCCGGGGAGCTGTTTTTT,CASSLFPGLAGGPGELFF
.,many,TRBJ2-2,TRBV6-2/TRBV6-3,TGTGCCAGCAGTTTTAGCACGGACACCGGGGAGCTGTTTTTT,CASSFSTDTGELFF
.,once,TRBJ1-1,TRBV12-5,TGTGCTAGTGGTTTGACACCGGGGGCTGACACTGAAGCTTTCTTT,CASGLTPGADTEAFF
.,many,TRBJ1-1,TRBV18,TGTGCCAGCTCACCACCGGTTAGGGGGATGAACACTGAAGCTTTCTTT,CASSPPVRGMNTEAFF
.,many,TRBJ2-5,TRBV19,TGTGCCAGTAGTCGGGTGGGAGAGACCCAGTACTTC,CASSRVGETQYF
TRBD1,many,TRBJ2-2,TRBV19,TGTGCCAGTAGTTTCGGGACAGGGGTCAACACCGGGGAGCTGTTTTTT,CASSFGTGVNTGELFF
.,many,TRBJ1-1,TRBV27,TGTGCCAGCAGGGGGGGTGCAGGAGTTATGAACACTGAAGCTTTCTTT,CASRGGAGVMNTEAFF
.,.,TRBJ1-2,TRBV20-1,TGCAGTGCTAGAACCCAGGGATGGGACTATGGCTACACCTTC,CSARTQGWDYGYTF
TRBD1,.,TRBJ1-2,TRBV7-8,TGTGCCAGCAGCCCTCGCCTATCTCGGGACAGGGGGCTATATGGCTACACCTTC,CASSPRLSRDRGLYGYTF
TRBD2,many,TRBJ2-5,TRBV6-1,TGTGCCAGCAGTGAATTAGGGACTAGCGGGAGGGCCGGCAAGACCCAGTACTTC,CASSELGTSGRAGKTQYF
.,.,TRBJ2-5,TRBV29-1,TGCAGCGCACACAGAGTCCAAGAGACCCAGTACTTC,CSAHRVQETQYF
.,.,TRBJ2-5,TRBV7-9,TGTGCCAGCAGCCACCAGTGGAGGGACCAAGAGACCCAGTACTTC,CASSHQWRDQETQYF
.,many,TRBJ2-7,TRBV4-2,TGTGCCAGCAGCCAAGCTACTAGCTCCTACGAGCAGTACTTC,CASSQATSSYEQYF
.,many,TRBJ1-5,TRBV2,TGTGCCAGCAGTGAACAGGGCTTTGGACAGCCCCAGCATTTT,CASSEQGFGQPQHF
TRBD2,many,TRBJ2-5,TRBV12-3/TRBV12-4,TGTGCCAGCAGGGCTCGACTAGCGGGAGTCACAGAGACCCAGTACTTC,CASRARLAGVTETQYF
.,many,TRBJ1-5,TRBV7-2,TGTGCCAGCAGCCCAAGGGCGGGGGGCGGACAGCCCCAGCATTTT,CASSPRAGGGQPQHF
.,many,TRBJ1-2,TRBV7-9,TGTGCCAGCAGCCCCCTTGGGGGAGGCGGCTACACCTTC,CASSPLGGGGYTF
.,many,TRBJ1-2,TRBV5-8,TGTGCCAGCAGCTTTGTGGGGCGCGAAAATGGCTACACCTTC,CASSFVGRENGYTF
TRBD2,.,TRBJ2-7,TRBV6-2/TRBV6-3,TGTGCCAGCGAAGGACTAGCGGGTGCATACGAGCAGTACTTC,CASEGLAGAYEQYF
.,many,TRBJ2-7,TRBV28,TGTGCCAGCACCGCTACCGGGACCTACGAGCAGTACTTC,CASTATGTYEQYF
.,few,TRBJ1-1,TRBV18,TGTGCCAGCTCATCCCCGGGGGACACTGAAGCTTTCTTT,CASSSPGDTEAFF
TRBD1,many,TRBJ2-5,TRBV7-8,TGTGCCAGCAGCAAAAAGACAGGGGATGAGACCCAGTACTTC,CASSKKTGDETQYF
.,many,TRBJ2-2,TRBV10-3,TGTGCCATCAGGGATTTACAGGACACCGGGGAGCTGTTTTTT,CAIRDLQDTGELFF
.,many,TRBJ2-2,TRBV6-1,TGTGCCAGCATGGGGGTTGGCATGAACACCGGGGAGCTGTTTTTT,CASMGVGMNTGELFF